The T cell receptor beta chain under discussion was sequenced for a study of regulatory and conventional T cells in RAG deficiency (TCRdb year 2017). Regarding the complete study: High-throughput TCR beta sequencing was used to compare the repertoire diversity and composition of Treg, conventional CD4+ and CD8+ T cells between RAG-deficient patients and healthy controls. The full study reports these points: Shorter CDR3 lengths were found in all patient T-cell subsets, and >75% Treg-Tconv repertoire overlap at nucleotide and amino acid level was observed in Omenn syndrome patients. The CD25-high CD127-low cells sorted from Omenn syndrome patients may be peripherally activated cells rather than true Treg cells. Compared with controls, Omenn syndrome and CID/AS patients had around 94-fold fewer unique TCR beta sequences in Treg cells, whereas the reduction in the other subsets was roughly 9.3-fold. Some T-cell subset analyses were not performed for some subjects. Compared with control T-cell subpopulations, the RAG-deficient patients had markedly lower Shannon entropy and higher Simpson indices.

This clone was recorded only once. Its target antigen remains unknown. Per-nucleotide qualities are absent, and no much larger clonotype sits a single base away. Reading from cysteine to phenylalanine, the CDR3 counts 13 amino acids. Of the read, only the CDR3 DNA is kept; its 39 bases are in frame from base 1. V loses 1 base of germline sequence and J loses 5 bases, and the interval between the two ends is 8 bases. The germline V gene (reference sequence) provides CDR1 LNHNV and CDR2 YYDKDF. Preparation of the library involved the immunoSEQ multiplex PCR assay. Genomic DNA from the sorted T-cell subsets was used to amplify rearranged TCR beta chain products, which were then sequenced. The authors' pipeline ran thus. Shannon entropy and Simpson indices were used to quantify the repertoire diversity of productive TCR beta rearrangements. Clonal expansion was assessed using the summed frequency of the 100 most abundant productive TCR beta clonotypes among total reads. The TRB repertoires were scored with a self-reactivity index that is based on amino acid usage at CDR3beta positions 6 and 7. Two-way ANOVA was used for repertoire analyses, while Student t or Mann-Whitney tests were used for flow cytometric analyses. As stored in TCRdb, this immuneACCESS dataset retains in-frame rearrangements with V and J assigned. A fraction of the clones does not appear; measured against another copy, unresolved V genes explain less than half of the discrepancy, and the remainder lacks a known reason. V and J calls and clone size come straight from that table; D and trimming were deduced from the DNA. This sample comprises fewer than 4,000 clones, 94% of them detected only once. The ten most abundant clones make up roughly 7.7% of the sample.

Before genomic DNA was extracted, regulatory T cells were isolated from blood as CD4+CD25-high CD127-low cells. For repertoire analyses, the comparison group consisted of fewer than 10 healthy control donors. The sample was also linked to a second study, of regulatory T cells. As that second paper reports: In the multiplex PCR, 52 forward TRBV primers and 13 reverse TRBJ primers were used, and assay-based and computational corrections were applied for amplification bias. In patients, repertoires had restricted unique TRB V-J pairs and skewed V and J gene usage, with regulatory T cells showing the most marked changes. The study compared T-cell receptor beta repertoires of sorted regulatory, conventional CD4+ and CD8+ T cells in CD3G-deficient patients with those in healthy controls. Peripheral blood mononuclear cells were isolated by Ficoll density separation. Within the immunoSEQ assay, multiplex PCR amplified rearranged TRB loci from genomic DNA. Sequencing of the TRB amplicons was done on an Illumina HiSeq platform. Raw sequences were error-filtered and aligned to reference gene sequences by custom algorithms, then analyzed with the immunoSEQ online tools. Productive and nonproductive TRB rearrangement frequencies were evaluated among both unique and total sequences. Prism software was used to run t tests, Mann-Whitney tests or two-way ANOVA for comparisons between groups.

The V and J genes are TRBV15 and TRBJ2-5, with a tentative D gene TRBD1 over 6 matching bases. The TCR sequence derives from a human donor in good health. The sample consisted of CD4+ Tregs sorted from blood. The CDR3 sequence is CATSRAQGETQYF. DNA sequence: TGTGCCACCAGCAGAGCGCAGGGGGAGACCCAGTACTTC.